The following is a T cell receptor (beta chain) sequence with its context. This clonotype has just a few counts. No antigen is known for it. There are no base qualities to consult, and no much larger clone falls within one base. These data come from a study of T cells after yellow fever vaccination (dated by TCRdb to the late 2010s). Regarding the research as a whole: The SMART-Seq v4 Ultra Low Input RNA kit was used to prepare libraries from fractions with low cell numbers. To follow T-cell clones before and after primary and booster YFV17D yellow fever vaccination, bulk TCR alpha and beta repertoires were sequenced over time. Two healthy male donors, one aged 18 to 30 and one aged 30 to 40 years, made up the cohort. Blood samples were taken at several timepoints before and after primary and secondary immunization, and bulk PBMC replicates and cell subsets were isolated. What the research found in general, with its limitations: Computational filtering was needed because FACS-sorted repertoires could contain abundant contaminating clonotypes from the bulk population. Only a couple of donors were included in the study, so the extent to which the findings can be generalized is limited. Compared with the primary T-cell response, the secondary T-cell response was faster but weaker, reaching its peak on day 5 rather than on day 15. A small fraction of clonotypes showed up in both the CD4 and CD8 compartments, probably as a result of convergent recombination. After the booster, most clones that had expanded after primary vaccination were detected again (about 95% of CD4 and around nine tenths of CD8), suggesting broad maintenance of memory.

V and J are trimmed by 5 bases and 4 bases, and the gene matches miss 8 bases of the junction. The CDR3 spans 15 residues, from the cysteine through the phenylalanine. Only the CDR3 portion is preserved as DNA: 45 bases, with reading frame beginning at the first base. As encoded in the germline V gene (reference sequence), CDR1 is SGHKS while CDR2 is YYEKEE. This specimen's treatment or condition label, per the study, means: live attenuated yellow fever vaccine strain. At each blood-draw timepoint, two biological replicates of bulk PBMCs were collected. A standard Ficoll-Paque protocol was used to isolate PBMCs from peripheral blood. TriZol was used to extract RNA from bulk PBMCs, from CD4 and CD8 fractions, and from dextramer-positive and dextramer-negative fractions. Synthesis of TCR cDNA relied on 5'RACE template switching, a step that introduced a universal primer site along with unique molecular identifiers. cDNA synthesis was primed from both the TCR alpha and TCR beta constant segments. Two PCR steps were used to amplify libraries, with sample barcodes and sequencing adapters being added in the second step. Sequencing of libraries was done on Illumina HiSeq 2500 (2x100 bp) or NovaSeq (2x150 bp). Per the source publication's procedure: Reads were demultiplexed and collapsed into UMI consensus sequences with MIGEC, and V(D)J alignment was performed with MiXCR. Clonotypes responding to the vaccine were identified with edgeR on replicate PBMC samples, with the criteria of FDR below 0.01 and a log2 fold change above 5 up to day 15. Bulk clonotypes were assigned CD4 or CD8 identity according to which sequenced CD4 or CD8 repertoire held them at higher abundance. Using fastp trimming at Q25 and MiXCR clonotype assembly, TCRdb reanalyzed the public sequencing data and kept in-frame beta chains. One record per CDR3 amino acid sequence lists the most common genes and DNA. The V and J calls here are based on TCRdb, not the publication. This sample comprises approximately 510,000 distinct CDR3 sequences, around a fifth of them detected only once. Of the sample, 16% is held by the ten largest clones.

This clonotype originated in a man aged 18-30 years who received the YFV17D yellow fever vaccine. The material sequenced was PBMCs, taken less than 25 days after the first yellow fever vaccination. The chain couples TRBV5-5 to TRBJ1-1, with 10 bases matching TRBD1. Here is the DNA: TGTGCCAGCAGTCGACAGGGGGCACTTAGCACTGAAGCTTTCTTT. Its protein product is CASSRQGALSTEAFF.